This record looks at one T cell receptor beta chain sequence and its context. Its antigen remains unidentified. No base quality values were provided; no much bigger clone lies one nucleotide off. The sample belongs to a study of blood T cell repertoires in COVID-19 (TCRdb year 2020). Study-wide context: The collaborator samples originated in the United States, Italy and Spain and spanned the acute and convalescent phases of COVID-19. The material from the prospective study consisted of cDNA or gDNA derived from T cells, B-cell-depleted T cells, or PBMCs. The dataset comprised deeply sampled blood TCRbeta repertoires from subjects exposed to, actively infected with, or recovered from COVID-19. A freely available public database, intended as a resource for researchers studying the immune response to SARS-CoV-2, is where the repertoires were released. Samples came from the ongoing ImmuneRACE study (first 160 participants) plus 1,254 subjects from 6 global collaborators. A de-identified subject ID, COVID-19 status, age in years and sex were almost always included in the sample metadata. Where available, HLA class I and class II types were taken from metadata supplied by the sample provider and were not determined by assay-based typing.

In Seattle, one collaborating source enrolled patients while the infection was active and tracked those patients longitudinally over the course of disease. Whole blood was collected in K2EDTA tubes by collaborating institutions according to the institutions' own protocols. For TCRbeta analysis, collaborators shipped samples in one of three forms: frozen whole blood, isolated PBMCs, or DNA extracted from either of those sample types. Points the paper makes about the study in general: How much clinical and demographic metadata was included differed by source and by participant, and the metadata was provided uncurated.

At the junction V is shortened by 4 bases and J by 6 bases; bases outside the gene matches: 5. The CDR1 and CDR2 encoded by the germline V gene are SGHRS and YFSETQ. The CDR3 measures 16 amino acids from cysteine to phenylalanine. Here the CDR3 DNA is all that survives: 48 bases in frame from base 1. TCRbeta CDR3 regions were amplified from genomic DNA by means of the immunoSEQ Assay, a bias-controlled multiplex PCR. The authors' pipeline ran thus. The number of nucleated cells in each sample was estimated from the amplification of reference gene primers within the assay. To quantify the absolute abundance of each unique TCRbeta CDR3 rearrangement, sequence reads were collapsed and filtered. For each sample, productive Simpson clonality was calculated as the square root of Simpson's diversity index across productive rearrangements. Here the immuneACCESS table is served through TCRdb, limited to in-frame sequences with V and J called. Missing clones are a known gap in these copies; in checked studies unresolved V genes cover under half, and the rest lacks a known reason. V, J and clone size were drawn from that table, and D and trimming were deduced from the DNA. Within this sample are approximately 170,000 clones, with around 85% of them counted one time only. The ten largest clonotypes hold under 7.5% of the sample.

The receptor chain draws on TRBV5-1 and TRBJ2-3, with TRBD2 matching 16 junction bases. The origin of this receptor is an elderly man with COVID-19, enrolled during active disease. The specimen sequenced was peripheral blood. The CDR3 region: CASSTGTSGGADTQYF. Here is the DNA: TGCGCCAGCAGCACCGGGACTAGCGGGGGGGCGGATACGCAGTATTTT.